This TCR beta chain was profiled in a study of blood T cell repertoires in COVID-19. Across the whole study: Researchers got acute and convalescent COVID-19 samples from the United States, Italy and Spain. T cells, B-cell-depleted T cells, or PBMCs supplied cDNA or gDNA.

Authors' processing steps: Estimates of nucleated cell counts were drawn from the amplification of reference gene primers. The method was immunoSEQ multiplex PCR; TCRdb's version includes in-frame clones alone and lacks a portion of them. That table furnishes V, J and clone size, whereas the DNA furnished D and trimming. The table has some 120,000 clones, approximately 85% seen once. V lost 1 base to trimming and J lost 4 bases; unmatched junction nucleotides: 5. The germline V gene encodes CDR1 SNHLY and CDR2 FYNNEI. This CDR3 comprises 16 residues. The genes are TRBV2 and TRBJ2-3, with TRBD1 matching over 10 bases. This clonotype was sampled from a man at least 80 years old with active or convalescent COVID-19. Sequencing input: peripheral blood. The CDR3 here is CASSEGQGARADTQYF. CDR3 nucleotides: TGTGCCAGCAGTGAAGGACAGGGGGCCAGGGCAGATACGCAGTATTTT.